This T cell receptor (beta chain) was recorded in a study of beta chain bispecific antibodies for T cell cancers. General observations from the study: The leukemia cells, rather than normal T cells, gave most of the targeted TRBV signal.

The CDR3 runs to 13 residues. Germline CDR1 reads SNHLY; CDR2 reads FYNNEI. Trimming removed 7 bases from V and 3 bases from J, with 13 bases in between. This clonotype appeared many times. Its antigen is unknown. Blood mononuclear cells were expanded for roughly 3 days using either OKT3 anti-CD3 antibody or CD3/CD28 beads. Expanded T cells grew in IL-2 (around 95 IU/ml) plus IL-7 (approximately 5 ng/ml). TCRdb passed the 5' RACE reads through MiXCR, listing each CDR3 protein once. The data contain around 15,000 distinct CDR3 sequences, roughly 1.9% of them seen just once; the ten biggest clones take up less than 9%.

Sequencing was performed on healthy donor T cells cultured with leukemia cells. The chain has TRBV2 and TRBJ2-7; a possible D gene is TRBD1 (7 bases). This clonotype was obtained from a human donor in good health. Some clones in this sample may be carry-over from other donors' samples. CDR3: CASNPGGLYEQYF. The CDR3 DNA follows: TGTGCCAGCAATCCAGGGGGGCTCTACGAGCAGTACTTC.